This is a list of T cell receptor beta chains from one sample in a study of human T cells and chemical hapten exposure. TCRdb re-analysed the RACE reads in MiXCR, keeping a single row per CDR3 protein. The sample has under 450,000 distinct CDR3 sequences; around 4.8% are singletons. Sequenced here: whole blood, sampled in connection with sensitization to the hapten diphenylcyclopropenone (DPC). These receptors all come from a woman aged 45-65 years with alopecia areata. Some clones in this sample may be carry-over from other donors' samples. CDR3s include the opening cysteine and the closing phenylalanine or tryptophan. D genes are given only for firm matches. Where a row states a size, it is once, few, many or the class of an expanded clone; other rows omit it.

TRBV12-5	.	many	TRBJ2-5	CASGLDRGTQYF	TGTGCTAGTGGTTTGGACCGGGGGACCCAGTACTTC
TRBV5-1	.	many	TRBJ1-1	CASSFLARDTEAFF	TGCGCCAGCAGCTTCTTAGCCAGGGACACTGAAGCTTTCTTT
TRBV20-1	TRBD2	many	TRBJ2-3	CSASQLAGAPDTQYF	TGCAGTGCTAGCCAACTAGCGGGGGCCCCAGATACGCAGTATTTT
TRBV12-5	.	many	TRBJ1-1	CASGLVLWSGALEAFF	TGTGCTAGTGGTTTGGTACTATGGTCAGGGGCCCTGGAAGCTTTCTTT
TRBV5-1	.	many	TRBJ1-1	CASSLVVSGGTEAFF	TGCGCCAGCAGCTTGGTGGTTAGTGGGGGCACTGAAGCTTTCTTT
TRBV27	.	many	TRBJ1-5	CASSGFYSNQPQHF	TGTGCCAGCAGTGGGTTTTATAGCAATCAGCCCCAGCATTTT
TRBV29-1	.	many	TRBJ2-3	CSVDGWGSGSTDTQYF	TGCAGCGTTGACGGTTGGGGGAGCGGGAGCACAGATACGCAGTATTTT
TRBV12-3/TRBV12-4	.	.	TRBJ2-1	CASSSTSPKTYNEQFF	TGTGCCAGCAGCTCCACTTCTCCCAAAACGTACAATGAGCAGTTCTTC
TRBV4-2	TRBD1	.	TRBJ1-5	CASSQVRTGGHQPQHF	TGTGCCAGCAGCCAAGTGAGGACAGGGGGCCATCAGCCCCAGCATTTT
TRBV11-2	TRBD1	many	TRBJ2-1	CASRTFQGQGPYNEQFF	TGTGCCAGCAGGACTTTTCAGGGACAGGGCCCTTACAATGAGCAGTTCTTC
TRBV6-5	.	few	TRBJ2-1	CASRYGDEQFF	TGTGCCAGCAGGTACGGGGATGAGCAGTTCTTC
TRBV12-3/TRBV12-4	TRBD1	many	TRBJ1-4	CASSLGTGAITTNEKLFF	TGTGCCAGCAGTTTAGGGACAGGGGCCATAACAACTAATGAAAAACTGTTTTTT
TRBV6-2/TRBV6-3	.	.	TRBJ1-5	CASSSPVVDSNQPQHF	TGTGCCAGCAGTTCACCAGTGGTGGATAGCAATCAGCCCCAGCATTTT
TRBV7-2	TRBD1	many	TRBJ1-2	CASSLEGGTGSYTF	TGTGCCAGCAGCTTAGAGGGGGGGACAGGGAGCTACACCTTC
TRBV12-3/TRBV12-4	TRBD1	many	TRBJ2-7	CASSKTGGYEQYF	TGTGCCAGCAGCAAGACAGGGGGCTACGAGCAGTACTTC
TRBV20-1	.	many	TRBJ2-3	CSAPSTSSTDTQYF	TGCAGTGCCCCCAGTACCTCTAGCACAGATACGCAGTATTTT
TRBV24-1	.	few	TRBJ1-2	CATSESTATYGYTF	TGTGCCACCAGTGAATCGACGGCAACCTATGGCTACACCTTC
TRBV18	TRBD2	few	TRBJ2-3	CASSPPLAGGDTQYF	TGTGCCAGCTCACCCCCGCTAGCGGGGGGAGATACGCAGTATTTT
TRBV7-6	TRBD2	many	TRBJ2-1	CASSSISGSDAYNEQFF	TGTGCCAGCAGCTCCATTAGCGGGAGTGACGCCTACAATGAGCAGTTCTTC
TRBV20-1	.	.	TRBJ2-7	CSARDTRGGYEQYF	TGCAGTGCTAGAGATACTAGGGGAGGATACGAGCAGTACTTC
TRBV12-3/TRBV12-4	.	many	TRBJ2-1	CASSPLGSSSYNEQFF	TGTGCCAGCAGTCCCCTCGGTTCGAGCTCCTACAATGAGCAGTTCTTC
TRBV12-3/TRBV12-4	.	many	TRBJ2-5	CASSAYGPTPETQYF	TGTGCCAGCAGTGCCTATGGTCCAACCCCAGAGACCCAGTACTTC
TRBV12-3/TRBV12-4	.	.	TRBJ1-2	CASGTGNGYTF	TGTGCCAGCGGCACAGGGAACGGCTACACCTTC
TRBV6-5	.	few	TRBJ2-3	CASSEQGDTDTQYF	TGTGCCAGCAGTGAACAGGGAGACACAGATACGCAGTATTTT
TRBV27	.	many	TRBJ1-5	CASSPFDSNQPQHF	TGTGCCAGCAGTCCTTTTGATAGCAATCAGCCCCAGCATTTT
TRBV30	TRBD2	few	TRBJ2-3	CAWSLTGGVTDTQYF	TGTGCCTGGAGTCTCACGGGAGGAGTCACAGATACGCAGTATTTT
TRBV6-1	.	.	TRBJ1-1	CASIQVRGASEAFF	TGTGCCAGCATTCAGGTCAGGGGTGCTTCTGAAGCTTTCTTT
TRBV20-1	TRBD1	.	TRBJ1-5	CSARTSRTGDNQPQHF	TGCAGTGCTAGAACCTCCCGGACAGGGGACAATCAGCCCCAGCATTTT
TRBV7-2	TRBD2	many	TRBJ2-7	CASSLGTSGIYEQYF	TGTGCCAGCAGCTTAGGGACTAGCGGGATCTACGAGCAGTACTTC
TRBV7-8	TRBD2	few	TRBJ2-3	CASSGTSGVHTQYF	TGTGCCAGCAGCGGGACTAGCGGGGTTCATACGCAGTATTTT
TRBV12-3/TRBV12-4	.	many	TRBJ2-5	CASTSHGAETETQYF	TGTGCCAGCACTTCCCACGGGGCAGAAACGGAGACCCAGTACTTC
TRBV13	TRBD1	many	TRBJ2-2	CASSPPGTGKAGELFF	TGTGCCAGCAGCCCCCCCGGGACAGGGAAGGCCGGGGAGCTGTTTTTT